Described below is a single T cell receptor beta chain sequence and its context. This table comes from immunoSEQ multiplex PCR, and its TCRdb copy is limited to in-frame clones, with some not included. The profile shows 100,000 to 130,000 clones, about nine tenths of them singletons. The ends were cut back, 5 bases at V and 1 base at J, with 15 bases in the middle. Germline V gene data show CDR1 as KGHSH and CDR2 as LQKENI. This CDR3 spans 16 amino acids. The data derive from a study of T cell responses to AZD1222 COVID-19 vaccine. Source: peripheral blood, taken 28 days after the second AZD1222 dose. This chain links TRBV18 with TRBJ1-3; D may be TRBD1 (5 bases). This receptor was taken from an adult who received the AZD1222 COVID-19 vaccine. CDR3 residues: CASSFRDSNSGNTIYF. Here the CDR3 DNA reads TGTGCCAGCTCATTTAGGGACTCCAATTCTGGAAACACCATATATTTT.